The rows below give T cell receptor beta chains drawn from one sample of a study of blood T cells in healthy people across ages. TCRdb analysed the 5' RACE reads with MiXCR anew, one entry per CDR3 protein. In the table there are more than 1,000,000 distinct CDR3 sequences, approximately 25% of which are singletons. This sample also belongs to another study, concerning T cells of mothers and their children.

The sample comprised blood. The receptors originated from a girl aged 2-10 years in good health. Each CDR3 is given with its conserved first and last residue. Fields, in order: D gene, V gene, clone size, J gene, CDR3 DNA, CDR3 protein. D genes are given only for firm matches. Clone sizes are given selectively: once, few, many, or a class where the clone is expanded.

d_call: NA
v_call: TRBV2
clone_size: NA
j_call: TRBJ1-1
cdr3_nt: TGTGCCAGCAGTGAAGAGGCCGACGGAGAAGCTGAAGCTTTCTTT
cdr3_aa: CASSEEADGEAEAFF

d_call: TRBD1
v_call: TRBV12-3/TRBV12-4
clone_size: NA
j_call: TRBJ2-4
cdr3_nt: TGTGCCAGCAGTCACGGACAGGCAGCCAAAAACATTCAGTACTTC
cdr3_aa: CASSHGQAAKNIQYF

d_call: TRBD1
v_call: TRBV7-8
clone_size: many
j_call: TRBJ2-5
cdr3_nt: TGTGCCAGCAGCTTAGTGGCAGGGGGCATGGAGACCCAGTACTTC
cdr3_aa: CASSLVAGGMETQYF

d_call: NA
v_call: TRBV12-3/TRBV12-4
clone_size: NA
j_call: TRBJ1-3
cdr3_nt: TGTGCCCGCACAACCAGACGGGGCTCTGGAAACACCATATATTTT
cdr3_aa: CARTTRRGSGNTIYF

d_call: NA
v_call: TRBV5-1
clone_size: NA
j_call: TRBJ1-2
cdr3_nt: TGCGCCAGCAGCTTGACTTATTTACAGGGTAATGAGGATGGCTACACCTTC
cdr3_aa: CASSLTYLQGNEDGYTF

d_call: NA
v_call: TRBV29-1
clone_size: NA
j_call: TRBJ2-3
cdr3_nt: TGCAGCGCCGGGGGAGATACGCAGTATTTT
cdr3_aa: CSAGGDTQYF

d_call: TRBD2
v_call: TRBV12-3/TRBV12-4
clone_size: NA
j_call: TRBJ2-5
cdr3_nt: TGTGCCAGTAGTTTAGCGGGACTCGCGTACCAAGAGACCCAGTACTTC
cdr3_aa: CASSLAGLAYQETQYF

d_call: TRBD2
v_call: TRBV5-1
clone_size: NA
j_call: TRBJ2-3
cdr3_nt: TGCGCCAGCAGCTTGTGGGGGGGAATGGAGACCCAGTATTTT
cdr3_aa: CASSLWGGMETQYF

d_call: TRBD2
v_call: TRBV3-1
clone_size: NA
j_call: TRBJ2-1
cdr3_nt: TGTGCCAGCAGCCGACTAAGCGGGAGGTCCTACAATGAGCAGTTCTTC
cdr3_aa: CASSRLSGRSYNEQFF

d_call: NA
v_call: TRBV27
clone_size: NA
j_call: TRBJ1-1
cdr3_nt: TGTGCCACCCTCCGGGATCCCTACATTGAAGCTTTCTTT
cdr3_aa: CATLRDPYIEAFF

d_call: TRBD1
v_call: TRBV10-3
clone_size: NA
j_call: TRBJ2-5
cdr3_nt: TGTGCCACAGACAGGGAATCTTCACAAGAGACCCAGTACTTC
cdr3_aa: CATDRESSQETQYF

d_call: NA
v_call: TRBV7-9
clone_size: NA
j_call: TRBJ1-2
cdr3_nt: TGTGCCAGCAGCTTAAGCGCACCAAATGGCTACACCTTC
cdr3_aa: CASSLSAPNGYTF

d_call: NA
v_call: TRBV7-2
clone_size: NA
j_call: TRBJ1-2
cdr3_nt: TGTGCCAGCAGCTATATGAGGGACACCGTCTATGGCTACACCTTC
cdr3_aa: CASSYMRDTVYGYTF

d_call: TRBD2
v_call: TRBV6-2/TRBV6-3
clone_size: NA
j_call: TRBJ2-5
cdr3_nt: TGTGCCAGCAGTCCTAATCCGGGACTAGACAACTTC
cdr3_aa: CASSPNPGLDNF

d_call: NA
v_call: TRBV4-1
clone_size: NA
j_call: TRBJ2-1
cdr3_nt: TGCGCCAGCAGCCTCTTGGGGTACGCGAGCTCCTACAATGAGCAGTTCTTC
cdr3_aa: CASSLLGYASSYNEQFF

d_call: NA
v_call: TRBV5-1
clone_size: few
j_call: TRBJ2-7
cdr3_nt: TGCGCCAGCAGCGGATCAGGGGTCTACGAGCAGTACTTC
cdr3_aa: CASSGSGVYEQYF

d_call: TRBD2
v_call: TRBV28
clone_size: NA
j_call: TRBJ2-7
cdr3_nt: TGTGCCAGCAGCACTAGCGGAATACCCTTCACCTACGAGCAGTACTTC
cdr3_aa: CASSTSGIPFTYEQYF

d_call: NA
v_call: TRBV7-9
clone_size: NA
j_call: TRBJ2-7
cdr3_nt: TGTGCCAGCAGCTTAGCTGGTTCCGACGAGCAGTACTTC
cdr3_aa: CASSLAGSDEQYF

d_call: NA
v_call: TRBV12-3/TRBV12-4
clone_size: NA
j_call: TRBJ2-2
cdr3_nt: TGTGCCAGCAGTTTAGCCGCTCACACCGGGGAGCTGTTTTTT
cdr3_aa: CASSLAAHTGELFF

d_call: NA
v_call: TRBV7-3
clone_size: few
j_call: TRBJ2-3
cdr3_nt: TGTGCCAGCAGCTTCGGGCGCGGCGGCCCCACAGATACGCAGTATTTT
cdr3_aa: CASSFGRGGPTDTQYF

d_call: NA
v_call: TRBV20-1
clone_size: many
j_call: TRBJ2-2
cdr3_nt: TGCAGTGCTCGCCGGTTGAACACCGGGGAGCTGTTTTTT
cdr3_aa: CSARRLNTGELFF

d_call: NA
v_call: TRBV6-2/TRBV6-3
clone_size: few
j_call: TRBJ2-6
cdr3_nt: TGTGCCAGCAGTTACTCGGAGGGGACTGGGGCCAACGTCCTGACTTTC
cdr3_aa: CASSYSEGTGANVLTF

d_call: NA
v_call: TRBV20-1
clone_size: NA
j_call: TRBJ2-7
cdr3_nt: TGCAGTGCTAGAGATGCCGGGGGCAAGCAGTACTTC
cdr3_aa: CSARDAGGKQYF

d_call: NA
v_call: TRBV11-1
clone_size: NA
j_call: TRBJ1-2
cdr3_nt: TGTGCCAGCAGCCGGAGGGGGGACTTCTATGGCTACACCTTC
cdr3_aa: CASSRRGDFYGYTF

d_call: NA
v_call: TRBV24-1
clone_size: NA
j_call: TRBJ2-5
cdr3_nt: TGTGCCACCAGTGATCCCGGGTCAAACGAAGAGACCCAGTACTTC
cdr3_aa: CATSDPGSNEETQYF